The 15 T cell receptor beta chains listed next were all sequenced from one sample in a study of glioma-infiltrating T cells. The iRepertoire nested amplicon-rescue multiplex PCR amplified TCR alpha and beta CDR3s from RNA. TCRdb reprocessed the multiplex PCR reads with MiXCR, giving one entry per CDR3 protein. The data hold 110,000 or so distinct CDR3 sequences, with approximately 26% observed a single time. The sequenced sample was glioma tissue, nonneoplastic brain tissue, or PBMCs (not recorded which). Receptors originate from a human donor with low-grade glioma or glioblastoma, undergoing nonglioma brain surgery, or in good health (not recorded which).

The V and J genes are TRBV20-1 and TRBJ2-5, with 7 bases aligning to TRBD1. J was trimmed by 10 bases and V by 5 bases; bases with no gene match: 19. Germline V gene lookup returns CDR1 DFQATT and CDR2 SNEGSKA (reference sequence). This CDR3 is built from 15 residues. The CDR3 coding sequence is TGCAGTGCTGACAGGGTTGGAGGCTCCTACAATGACCAGTACTTC. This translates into CSADRVGGSYNDQYF.

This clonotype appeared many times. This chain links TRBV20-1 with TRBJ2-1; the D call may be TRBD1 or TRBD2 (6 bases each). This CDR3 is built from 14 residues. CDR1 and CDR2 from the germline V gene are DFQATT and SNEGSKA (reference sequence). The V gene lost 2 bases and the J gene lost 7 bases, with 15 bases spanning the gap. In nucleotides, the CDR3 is TGCAGTGCTAGACCCCCGGGGGCAATGAATGAGCAGTTCTTC. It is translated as CSARPPGAMNEQFF.

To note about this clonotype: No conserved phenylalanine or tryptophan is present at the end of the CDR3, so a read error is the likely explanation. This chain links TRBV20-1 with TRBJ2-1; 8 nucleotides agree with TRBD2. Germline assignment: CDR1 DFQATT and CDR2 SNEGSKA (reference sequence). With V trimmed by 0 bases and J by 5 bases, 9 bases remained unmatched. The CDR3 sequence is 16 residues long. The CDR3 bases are TGCAGTGCTAGAGACCGAGCGGGACTAGTTAACAATGAGCAGTTCTCC. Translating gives CSARDRAGLVNNEQFS.

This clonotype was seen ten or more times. CDR3 protein: CASSQDRGEGYGYTF. The CDR3, as DNA: TGTGCCAGCAGCCAAGATAGAGGGGAAGGCTATGGCTACACCTTC. The gene calls are TRBV4-2 and TRBJ1-2; possible D gene TRBD1, 5 bases. Germline CDR1 LGHNA, CDR2 YNFKEQ. The germline V and J ends were trimmed by 0 bases and 4 bases, with 12 bases remaining between them. CDR3 size: 15 residues.

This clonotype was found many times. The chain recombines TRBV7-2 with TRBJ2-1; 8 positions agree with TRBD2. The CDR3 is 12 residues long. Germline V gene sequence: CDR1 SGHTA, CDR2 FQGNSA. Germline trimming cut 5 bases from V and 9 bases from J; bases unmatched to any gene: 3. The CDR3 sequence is CASSQGLVEQFF. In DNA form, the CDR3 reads TGTGCCAGCAGCCAGGGACTAGTTGAGCAGTTCTTC.

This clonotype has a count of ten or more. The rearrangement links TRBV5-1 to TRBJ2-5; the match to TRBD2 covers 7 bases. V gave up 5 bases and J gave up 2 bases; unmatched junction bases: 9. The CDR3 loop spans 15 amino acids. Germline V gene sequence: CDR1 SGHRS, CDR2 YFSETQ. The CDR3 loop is CASRFQRGLQETQYF. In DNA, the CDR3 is TGCGCCAGCAGATTCCAACGGGGACTACAAGAGACCCAGTACTTC.

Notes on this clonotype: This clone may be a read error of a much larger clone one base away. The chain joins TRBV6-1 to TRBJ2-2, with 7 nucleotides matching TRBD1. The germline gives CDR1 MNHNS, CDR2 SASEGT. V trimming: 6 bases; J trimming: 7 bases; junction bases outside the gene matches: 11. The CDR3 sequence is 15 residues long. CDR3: CASSPGGMVSGELFF. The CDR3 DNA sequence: TGTGCCAGCAGCCCAGGGGGTATGGTCAGCGGGGAGCTGTTTTTT.

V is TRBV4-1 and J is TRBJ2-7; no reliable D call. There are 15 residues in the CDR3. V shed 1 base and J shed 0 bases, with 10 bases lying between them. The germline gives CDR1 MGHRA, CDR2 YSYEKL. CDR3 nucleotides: TGCGCCAGCAGCCAAGGGGCCCAGAGCTCCTACGAGCAGTACTTC. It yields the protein CASSQGAQSSYEQYF.

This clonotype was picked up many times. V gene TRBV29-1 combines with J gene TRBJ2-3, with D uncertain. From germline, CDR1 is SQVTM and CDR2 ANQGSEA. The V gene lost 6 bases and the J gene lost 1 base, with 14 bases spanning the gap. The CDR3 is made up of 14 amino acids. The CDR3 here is CSVTPSDGTDTQYF. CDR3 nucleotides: TGCAGCGTGACCCCTTCGGACGGCACAGATACGCAGTATTTT.

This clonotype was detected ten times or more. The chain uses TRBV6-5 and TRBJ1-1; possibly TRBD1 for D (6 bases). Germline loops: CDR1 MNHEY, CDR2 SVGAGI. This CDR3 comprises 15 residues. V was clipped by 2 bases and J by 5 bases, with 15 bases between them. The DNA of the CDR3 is TGTGCCAGCAGTTACGATCGGGGGCTTTGGACTGAAGCTTTCTTT. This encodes CASSYDRGLWTEAFF.

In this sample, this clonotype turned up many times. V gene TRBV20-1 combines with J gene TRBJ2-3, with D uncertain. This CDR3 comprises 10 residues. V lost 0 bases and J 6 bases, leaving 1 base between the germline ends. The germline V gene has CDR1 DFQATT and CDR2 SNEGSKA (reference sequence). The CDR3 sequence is CSARDDTQYF. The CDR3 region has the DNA TGCAGTGCTAGAGATGATACGCAGTATTTT.

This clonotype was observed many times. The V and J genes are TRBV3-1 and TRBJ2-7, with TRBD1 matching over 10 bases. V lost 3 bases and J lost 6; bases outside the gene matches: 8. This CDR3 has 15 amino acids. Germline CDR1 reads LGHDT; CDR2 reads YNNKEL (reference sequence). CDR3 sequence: CASSQPGTGDLEQYF. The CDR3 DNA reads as TGTGCCAGCAGCCAGCCCGGGACAGGGGATCTCGAGCAGTACTTC.

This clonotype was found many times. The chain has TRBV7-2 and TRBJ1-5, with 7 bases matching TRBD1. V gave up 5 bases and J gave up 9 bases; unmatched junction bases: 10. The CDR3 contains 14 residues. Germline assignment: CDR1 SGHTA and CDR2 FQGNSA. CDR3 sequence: CASSVDRADGPQHF. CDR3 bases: TGTGCCAGCAGCGTAGACAGGGCTGATGGGCCCCAGCATTTT.

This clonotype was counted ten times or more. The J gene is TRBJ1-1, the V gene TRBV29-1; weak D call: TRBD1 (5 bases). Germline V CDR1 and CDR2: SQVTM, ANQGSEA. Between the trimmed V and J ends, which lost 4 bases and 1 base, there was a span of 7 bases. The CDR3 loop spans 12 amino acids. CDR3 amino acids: CSVAGTNTEAFF. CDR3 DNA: TGCAGCGTTGCAGGGACGAACACTGAAGCTTTCTTT.

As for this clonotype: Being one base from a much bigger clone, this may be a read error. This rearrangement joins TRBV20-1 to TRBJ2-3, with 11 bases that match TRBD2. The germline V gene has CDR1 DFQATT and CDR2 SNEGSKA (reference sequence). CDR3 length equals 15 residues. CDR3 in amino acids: CSAISGRAGTDTRYF. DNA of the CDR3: TGCAGTGCTATTAGCGGGAGGGCCGGGACAGATACGCGGTATTTT.